These T cell receptor beta chains were read from a single sample in a study of somatic mutations in cytotoxic T cells in rheumatoid arthritis. Some clones are missing from TCRdb's copy, which holds only in-frame ones; the method was immunoSEQ multiplex PCR. The sample records approximately 18,000 clones, over 70% being singletons. The sequencing input was CD8+ T cells sorted from blood. The origin of the receptors is an adult with rheumatoid arthritis. The CDR3 runs from the conserved cysteine through the conserved F or W. D genes are given only for firm matches. A clone size is listed for some rows: how often the clone was seen (once, few, many), or a class if it is expanded.

D gene	V gene	CDR3 length	clone size	J gene	CDR3 DNA	CDR3 protein
.	TRBV7-6	14	.	TRBJ2-7	TGTGCCAGCAGCTTAAGAGGGGGTCGGCCTTGGATCGACTTC	CASSLRGGRPWIDF
TRBD2	TRBV7-8	15	.	TRBJ2-2	TGTGCCAGCAGCTTAGAGGCGGGAGTGGGCGGGGAGCTGTTTTTT	CASSLEAGVGGELFF
.	TRBV28	14	.	TRBJ2-5	TGTGCCAGCAGTTTAAGGTGGGTCCAAGAGACCCAGTACTTC	CASSLRWVQETQYF
.	TRBV6-1	10	.	TRBJ1-4	TGTGCCAGCACTGGAGAAAAACTGTTTTTT	CASTGEKLFF
.	TRBV11-3	14	.	TRBJ2-7	TGTGCCAGCAGCTTCCAAGGGTTCTCCCACGAGCAGTACTTC	CASSFQGFSHEQYF
TRBD1	TRBV5-1	16	.	TRBJ2-7	TGCGCCAGCAGCTTGGAGTTGACAGGGACGTCCTACGAGCAGTACTTC	CASSLELTGTSYEQYF
.	TRBV6-1	17	.	TRBJ1-3	TGTGCCAGCAGTGAAGCGGTTTACGGAAACTCTGGAAACACCATATATTTT	CASSEAVYGNSGNTIYF
TRBD1	TRBV27	14	.	TRBJ1-1	TGTGCCAGCACCACGGACAGGGGGACCACTGAAGCTTTCTTT	CASTTDRGTTEAFF
.	TRBV18	16	.	TRBJ2-5	TGTGCCAGCTCACCACCACCCTTCGGGTCCCAAGAGACCCAGTACTTC	CASSPPPFGSQETQYF
.	TRBV5-6	15	.	TRBJ2-7	TGTGCCAGCAGCACCGATCAGGGTGACTCCTACGAGCAGTACTTC	CASSTDQGDSYEQYF
.	TRBV5-4	13	.	TRBJ2-7	TGTGCCAGCAGCGCCCACACGGGGCTCGAGCAGTACTTC	CASSAHTGLEQYF
.	TRBV29-1	12	.	TRBJ1-1	TGCAGCGTTGACGGGGGAAACACTGAAGCTTTCTTT	CSVDGGNTEAFF
.	TRBV15	15	.	TRBJ2-7	TGTGCCACCAGCAGAACAGACATGAGCTCCTACGAGCAGTACTTC	CATSRTDMSSYEQYF
TRBD2	TRBV13	16	.	TRBJ2-3	TGTGCCAGCAGCTTAGGGCTAGCGGTTAGCACAGATACGCAGTATTTT	CASSLGLAVSTDTQYF
TRBD1	TRBV9	21	once	TRBJ2-6	TGTGCCACCTCCGTCGGGGACAGGGGGCGAGTGGAGGAAAGTGGGGCCAACGTCCTGACTTTC	CATSVGDRGRVEESGANVLTF
TRBD1	TRBV27	14	.	TRBJ2-5	TGTGCCAGCAGATACAGGGGTGGGCAAGAGACCCAGTACTTC	CASRYRGGQETQYF
TRBD2	TRBV10-2	17	.	TRBJ2-5	TGCGCCAGTCTCGCGACTAGCGGGATTGGACCGCAAGAGACCCAGTACTTC	CASLATSGIGPQETQYF
TRBD1	TRBV14	12	.	TRBJ2-7	TGTGCCAGCAGCCCGACAGGGGTCGAGCAGTACTTC	CASSPTGVEQYF
TRBD1	TRBV2	16	.	TRBJ2-3	TGTGCCAGCAGTGAGTGGACAGGGGGGAGCACAGATACGCAGTATTTT	CASSEWTGGSTDTQYF
.	TRBV27	16	.	TRBJ2-6	TGTGCCAGCAGCGGGACACTGGTAGGTGGGGCCAACGTCCTGACTTTC	CASSGTLVGGANVLTF
TRBD1	TRBV15	20	.	TRBJ1-1	TGTGCCACCAGCAGAGATTTCGCTTGGGGACAGGGGGAATTGAGTACTGAAGCTTTCTTT	CATSRDFAWGQGELSTEAFF
.	TRBV27	17	.	TRBJ2-3	TGTGCCAGCAGTTTGACCCCAGGGTATGTTAGCACAGATACGCAGTATTTT	CASSLTPGYVSTDTQYF
TRBD1	TRBV6-5	16	.	TRBJ1-2	TGTGCCAGCAGTTACCGGACAGGTTCCATCGCAGGGGGCTACACCTTC	CASSYRTGSIAGGYTF
.	TRBV14	14	.	TRBJ1-1	TGTGCCAGCAGCCAGTCCAGCATGAACACTGAAGCTTTCTTT	CASSQSSMNTEAFF
TRBD1	TRBV7-9	15	.	TRBJ1-2	TGTGCCAGCAGCCCAGGACAGGGGGTTAGTAATGGCTACACCTTC	CASSPGQGVSNGYTF
TRBD1	TRBV7-2	16	once	TRBJ2-7	TGTGCCAGCAGCTTATCCGGGACAGGGAAGGGGTCCGAGCAGTACTTC	CASSLSGTGKGSEQYF
TRBD2	TRBV9	15	.	TRBJ2-7	TGTGCCAGCAGCGTGGGACTAGCGGGATCCTACGAGCAGTACTTC	CASSVGLAGSYEQYF
.	TRBV9	14	.	TRBJ2-5	TGTGCCAGCAGCGCCTGGGACACCCAAGAGACCCAGTACTTC	CASSAWDTQETQYF
TRBD2	TRBV29-1	16	.	TRBJ2-1	TGCAGCGTTGAAGGCGAAGGGGGACTAGCGGAGCTTGAGCAGTTCTTC	CSVEGEGGLAELEQFF
.	TRBV18	14	.	TRBJ2-3	TGTGCCAGCTCACCAACCGGGGGCACAGATACGCAGTATTTT	CASSPTGGTDTQYF
.	TRBV27	12	once	TRBJ2-7	TGTGCCAGCAGCTCCTATGGCTACGAGCAGTACTTC	CASSSYGYEQYF
.	TRBV9	16	.	TRBJ2-3	TGTGCCAGCAGCGTAGTAATTACGACTAGCACAGATACGCAGTATTTT	CASSVVITTSTDTQYF
.	TRBV7-9	12	.	TRBJ2-7	TGTGCCAGCAGCTGGGGGAACCACGAGCAGTACTTC	CASSWGNHEQYF
TRBD2	TRBV19	15	.	TRBJ2-7	TGTGCCAGTAGTATAAGGCTAGCGGGGAACTACGAGCAGTACTTC	CASSIRLAGNYEQYF
.	TRBV5-1	16	.	TRBJ2-1	TGCGCCAGCAGCTCAATAGCGGCAAGCTCCTACAATGAGCAGTTCTTC	CASSSIAASSYNEQFF
.	TRBV7-9	12	.	TRBJ2-7	TGTGCCAGCCAGAGGGGGGGCTACGAGCAGTACTTC	CASQRGGYEQYF
.	TRBV5-6	14	.	TRBJ2-5	TGTGCCAGCAGCTTGTGGGACGACCAAGGGACCCAGTACTTC	CASSLWDDQGTQYF
TRBD1	TRBV7-6	15	.	TRBJ1-4	TGTGCCAGCAGCCCCACAGGGGCTACTAATGAAAAACTGTTTTTT	CASSPTGATNEKLFF
.	TRBV5-4	11	.	TRBJ2-7	TGTGCCAGCAGCGACCAAAGCGAGCAGTACTTC	CASSDQSEQYF
.	TRBV10-3	16	.	TRBJ2-7	TGTGCCATCAGTGAGTCGATAGGGCGCAAGGCCTACGAGCAGTACTTC	CAISESIGRKAYEQYF
.	TRBV11-2	16	.	TRBJ2-4	TGTGCCAGCAGCACGGCTACCCCTGAGGACAAAAACATTCAGTACTTC	CASSTATPEDKNIQYF
TRBD2	TRBV27	15	few	TRBJ2-7	TGTGCCAGCAGTTTATCGGGAGGGTTGGTGTACGAGCAGTACTTC	CASSLSGGLVYEQYF
.	TRBV5-6	11	.	TRBJ2-7	TGTGCCAGCAGCCTCGGACCCGAGCAGTACTTC	CASSLGPEQYF
.	TRBV7-9	12	.	TRBJ2-7	TGTGCCAGCAGCTTGGGGACAATCGAGCAGTACTTC	CASSLGTIEQYF
TRBD2	TRBV19	14	few	TRBJ2-7	TGTGCCAGTAGCCCGGGACTAGACTTCTACGAGCAGTACTTC	CASSPGLDFYEQYF
.	TRBV4-3	11	.	TRBJ2-1	TGCGCCAGCAGCGGATGGAATGAGCAGTTCTTC	CASSGWNEQFF
.	TRBV11-2	16	.	TRBJ2-1	TGTGCCAGCAGCTTAGATCGGTCTGCAGTCTACAATGAGCAGTTCTTC	CASSLDRSAVYNEQFF
.	TRBV27	14	.	TRBJ1-5	TGTGCCAGCAGTTTGCAGGGGCCCTATCAGCCCCAGCATTTT	CASSLQGPYQPQHF